This entry concerns a single TCR beta chain. In the original analysis: Reference gene primer amplification in the assay estimated nucleated cell counts. Produced via immunoSEQ multiplex PCR; TCRdb's table is partial and in-frame only. For V, J and clone size, that table is used; D and trimming come from the DNA. The sample consists of around 330,000 clones, roughly 87% of them appearing once. This record comes from a study of blood T cell repertoires in COVID-19. Participants were aged about 18 to 89 years from some 24 US areas. This CDR3 spans 15 amino acids. Trimming cost V 1 base and J 3 bases; bases outside gene matches: 2. Germline V gene data show CDR1 as LGHNA and CDR2 as YSLEER.

Specimen: PBMCs or T cells enriched from blood (not recorded which). The clonotype was recovered from a woman between 18 and 29 years old who had recovered from COVID-19. The genes are TRBV4-3 and TRBJ2-3; 9 bases agree with TRBD2. The CDR3 nucleotides read TGCGCCAGCAGCCAAGGCGCGGGGGGGACAGATACGCAGTATTTT. It encodes CASSQGAGGTDTQYF.